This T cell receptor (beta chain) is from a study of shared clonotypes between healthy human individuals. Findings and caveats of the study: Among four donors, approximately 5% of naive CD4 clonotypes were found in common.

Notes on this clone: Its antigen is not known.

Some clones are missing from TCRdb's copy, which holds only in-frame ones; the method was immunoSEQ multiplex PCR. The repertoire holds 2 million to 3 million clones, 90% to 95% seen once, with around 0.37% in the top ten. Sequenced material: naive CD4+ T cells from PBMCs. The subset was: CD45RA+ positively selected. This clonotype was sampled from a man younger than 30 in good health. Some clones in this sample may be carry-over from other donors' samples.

This CDR3 reads CASSLNSGGTEAFF. CDR3 DNA sequence: TGCGCCAGCAGCTTAAATTCAGGGGGGACTGAAGCTTTCTTT. This chain uses TRBV5-1 with TRBJ1-1; TRBD1 matches at 7 bases. There are 14 residues in the CDR3. The junction had 6 bases not matched to a gene; V was cut back by 2 bases and J by 5 bases. Germline V gives CDR1 SGHRS, CDR2 YFSETQ.